This T cell receptor beta chain was obtained from a study of Graves' ophthalmopathy and Graves' hyperthyroidism. Amplified material comprised TCR beta CDR3 regions derived from RNA transcripts. Scientists carried out first-round RT-PCR using HTBI primers and then a second-round multiplex PCR. TCRdb analysed the multiplex PCR reads with MiXCR anew, one entry per CDR3 protein. Among roughly 410,000 distinct CDR3 sequences listed, 15% to 19% were seen once. The CDR3 has 13 residues. V was clipped by 3 bases and J by 2 bases, with 11 bases between them. CDR1 and CDR2 (germline): DFQATT, SNEGSKA (reference sequence).

The chain joins TRBV20-1 to TRBJ2-7; D is perhaps TRBD1 (5 bases). The receptor was derived from a woman aged 18-29 years with stable Graves' hyperthyroidism. The sample was peripheral blood. CDR3 loop: CSASSGQTYEQYF. Written as DNA, the CDR3 is TGCAGTGCTAGCTCAGGACAAACCTACGAGCAGTACTTC.